This T cell receptor (beta chain) stems from a study of blood T cell repertoires in COVID-19. Study summary: Researchers got acute and convalescent COVID-19 samples from the United States, Italy and Spain.

How the authors handled the data: The authors estimated nucleated cell counts from reference gene primer amplification. Some clones are missing from TCRdb's copy, which holds only in-frame ones; the method was immunoSEQ multiplex PCR. The V and J calls and clone size are taken from that table; D and trimming were inferred from the DNA. Of about 68,000 clones detected, roughly 85% appear once; the ten largest clones hold 23%. V lost 3 bases and J lost 5; bases outside the gene matches: 7. CDR3 length: 15 amino acids. Per germline, CDR1 SGHAT and CDR2 FQNNGV. Sequenced sample: peripheral blood. This chain connects TRBV11-2 to TRBJ2-3, with 8 positions matching TRBD2. The sequence was obtained from a man aged 45-65 years with acute or convalescent COVID-19. CDR3 coding DNA: TGTGCCAGCAGCTTGGTACGGGGGGGAGTAGATACGCAGTATTTT. It yields the protein CASSLVRGGVDTQYF.